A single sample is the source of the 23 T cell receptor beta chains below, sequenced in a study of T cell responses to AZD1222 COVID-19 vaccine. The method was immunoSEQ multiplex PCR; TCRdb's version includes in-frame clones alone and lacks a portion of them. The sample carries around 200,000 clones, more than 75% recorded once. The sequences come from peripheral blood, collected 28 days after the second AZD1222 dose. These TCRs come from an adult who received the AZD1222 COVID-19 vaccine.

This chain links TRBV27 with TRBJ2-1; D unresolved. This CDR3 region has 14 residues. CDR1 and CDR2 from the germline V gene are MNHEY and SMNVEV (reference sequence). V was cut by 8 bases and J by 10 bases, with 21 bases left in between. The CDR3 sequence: CASADQMGIQEQFF. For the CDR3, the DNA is TGTGCCAGCGCGGATCAAATGGGGATTCAGGAGCAGTTCTTC.

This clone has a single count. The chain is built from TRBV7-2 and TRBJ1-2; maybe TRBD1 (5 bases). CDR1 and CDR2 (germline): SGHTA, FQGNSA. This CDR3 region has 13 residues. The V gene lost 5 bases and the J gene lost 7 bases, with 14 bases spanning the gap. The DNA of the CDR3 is TGTGCCAGCAGCCCGGAGGTCCAGGGTGGCTACACCTTC. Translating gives CASSPEVQGGYTF. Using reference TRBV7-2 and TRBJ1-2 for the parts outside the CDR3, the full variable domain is GAGVSQSPSNKVTEKGKDVELRCDPISGHTALYWYRQSLGQGLEFLIYFQGNSAPDKSGLPSDRFSAERTGGSVSTLTIQRTQQEDSAVYLCASSPEVQGGYTFGSGTRLTVV.

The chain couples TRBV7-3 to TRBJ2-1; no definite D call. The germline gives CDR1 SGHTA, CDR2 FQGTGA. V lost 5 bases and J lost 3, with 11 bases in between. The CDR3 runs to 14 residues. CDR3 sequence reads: CASSRDGSYNEQFF. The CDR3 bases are TGTGCCAGCAGCCGCGACGGTAGCTACAATGAGCAGTTCTTC.

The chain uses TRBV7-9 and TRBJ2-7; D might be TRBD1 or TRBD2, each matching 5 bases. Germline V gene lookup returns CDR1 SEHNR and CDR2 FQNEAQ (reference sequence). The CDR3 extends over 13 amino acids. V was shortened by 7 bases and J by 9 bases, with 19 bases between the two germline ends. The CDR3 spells CASTTPGTPGQYF. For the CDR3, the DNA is TGTGCCAGCACCACCCCCGGGACCCCGGGGCAGTACTTC.

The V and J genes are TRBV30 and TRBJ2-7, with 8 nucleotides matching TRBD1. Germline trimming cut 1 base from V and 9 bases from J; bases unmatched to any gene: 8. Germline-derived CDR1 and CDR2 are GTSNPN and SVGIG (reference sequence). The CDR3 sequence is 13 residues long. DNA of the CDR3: TGTGCCTGGAGTGCGGACAGGGTTAAGGGGCAGTACTTC. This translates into CAWSADRVKGQYF.

The CDR3 reads CASSRTDNSPLHF. The DNA of the CDR3 is TGTGCCAGCAGTAGGACAGATAATTCACCCCTCCACTTT. This chain connects TRBV28 to TRBJ1-6; D might be TRBD1 (6 bases). The CDR3 sequence is 13 residues long. Trimming cost V 5 bases and J 5 bases, with 7 bases left between them. Germline CDR1 is MDHEN and CDR2 is SYDVKM.

CDR3 nucleotides: TGTGCCAGTAGTCCCCGTGAGGAGGCGGACACCGGGGAGCTGTTTTTT. Protein product: CASSPREEADTGELFF. The gene calls are TRBV19 and TRBJ2-2, with TRBD2 as a possible D gene (5 bases). V gave up 5 bases and J gave up 3 bases, with 16 bases separating them. Germline V gene lookup returns CDR1 LNHDA and CDR2 SQIVND (reference sequence). CDR3 size: 16 residues.

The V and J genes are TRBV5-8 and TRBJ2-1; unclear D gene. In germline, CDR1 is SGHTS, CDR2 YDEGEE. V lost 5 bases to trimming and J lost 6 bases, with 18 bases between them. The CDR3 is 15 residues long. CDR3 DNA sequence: TGTGCCAGCAGGGTCCTCGGGCAATCCGGCAATGAGCAGTTCTTC. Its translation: CASRVLGQSGNEQFF.

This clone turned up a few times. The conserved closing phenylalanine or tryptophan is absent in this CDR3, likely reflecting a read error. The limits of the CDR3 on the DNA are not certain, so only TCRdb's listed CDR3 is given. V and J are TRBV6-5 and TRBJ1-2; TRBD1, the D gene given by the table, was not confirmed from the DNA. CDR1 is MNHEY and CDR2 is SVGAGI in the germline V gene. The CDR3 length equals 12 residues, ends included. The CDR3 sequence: CASSSIQGAAHV.

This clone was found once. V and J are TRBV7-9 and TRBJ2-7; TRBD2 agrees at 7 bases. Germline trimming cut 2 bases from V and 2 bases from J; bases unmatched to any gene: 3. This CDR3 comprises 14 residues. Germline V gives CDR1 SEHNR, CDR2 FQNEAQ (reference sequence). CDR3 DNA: TGTGCCAGCAGCTTAACCGGGACTACCTACGAGCAGTACTTC. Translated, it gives CASSLTGTTYEQYF.

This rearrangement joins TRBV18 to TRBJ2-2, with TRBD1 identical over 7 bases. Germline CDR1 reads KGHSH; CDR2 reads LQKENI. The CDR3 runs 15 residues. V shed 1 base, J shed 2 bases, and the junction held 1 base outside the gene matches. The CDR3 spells CASSPQGANTGELFF. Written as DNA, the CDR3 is TGTGCCAGCTCACCACAGGGGGCAAACACCGGGGAGCTGTTTTTT.

The CDR3 here is CASSLVGPSQETQYF. The CDR3, as DNA: TGTGCCAGCAGCTTAGTTGGGCCGTCTCAGGAGACCCAGTACTTC. J is TRBJ2-5 and V is TRBV7-6, with D hard to call. CDR3 length equals 15 residues. Germline V gene sequence: CDR1 SGHVS, CDR2 FNYEAQ. V was shortened by 1 base and J by 5 bases, with 14 bases between the two germline ends.

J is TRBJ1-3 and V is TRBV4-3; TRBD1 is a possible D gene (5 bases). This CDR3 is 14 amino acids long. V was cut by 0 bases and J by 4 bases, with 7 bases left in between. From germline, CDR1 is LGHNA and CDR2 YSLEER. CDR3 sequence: CASSQEGGGNTIYF. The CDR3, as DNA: TGCGCCAGCAGCCAAGAGGGGGGGGGAAACACCATATATTTT.

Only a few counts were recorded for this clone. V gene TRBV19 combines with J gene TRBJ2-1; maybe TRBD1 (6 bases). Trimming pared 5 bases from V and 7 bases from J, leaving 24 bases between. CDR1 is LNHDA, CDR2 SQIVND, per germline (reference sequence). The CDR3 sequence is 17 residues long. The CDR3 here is CASSSNPGEDWTNEQFF. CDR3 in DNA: TGTGCCAGTAGTTCAAACCCAGGGGAAGACTGGACTAATGAGCAGTTCTTC.

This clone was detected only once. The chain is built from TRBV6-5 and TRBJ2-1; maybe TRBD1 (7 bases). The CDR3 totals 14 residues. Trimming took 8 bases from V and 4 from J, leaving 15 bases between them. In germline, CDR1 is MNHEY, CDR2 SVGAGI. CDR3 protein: CASGRDSQYNEQFF. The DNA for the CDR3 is TGTGCCAGCGGGCGGGACAGTCAGTACAATGAGCAGTTCTTC.

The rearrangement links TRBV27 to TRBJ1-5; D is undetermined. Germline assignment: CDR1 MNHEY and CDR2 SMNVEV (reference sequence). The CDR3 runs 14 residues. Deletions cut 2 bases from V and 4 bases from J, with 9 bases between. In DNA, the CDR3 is TGTGCCAGCAGTTTAAAGGGCCGGAATCAGCCCCAGCATTTT. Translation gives CASSLKGRNQPQHF.

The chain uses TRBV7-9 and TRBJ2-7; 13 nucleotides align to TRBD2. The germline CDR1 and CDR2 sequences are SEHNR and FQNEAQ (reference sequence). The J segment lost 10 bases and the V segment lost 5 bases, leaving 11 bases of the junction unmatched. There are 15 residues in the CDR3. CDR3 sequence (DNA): TGTGCCAGCAGCATCACTCGACTAGCGGGAGGAGAACAGTACTTC. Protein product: CASSITRLAGGEQYF.

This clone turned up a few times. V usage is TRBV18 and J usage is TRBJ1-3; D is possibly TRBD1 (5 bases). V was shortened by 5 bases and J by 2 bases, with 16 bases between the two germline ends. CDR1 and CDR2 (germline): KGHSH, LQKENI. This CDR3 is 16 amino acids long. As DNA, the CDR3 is TGTGCCAGCTCAAACCAGCAGGGTTCGGCTGGAAACACCATATATTTT. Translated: CASSNQQGSAGNTIYF.

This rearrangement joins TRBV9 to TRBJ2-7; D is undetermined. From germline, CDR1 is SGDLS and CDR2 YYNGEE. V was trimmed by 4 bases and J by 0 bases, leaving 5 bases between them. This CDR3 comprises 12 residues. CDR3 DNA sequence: TGTGCCAGCAGCCCCCACTCCTACGAGCAGTACTTC. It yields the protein CASSPHSYEQYF.

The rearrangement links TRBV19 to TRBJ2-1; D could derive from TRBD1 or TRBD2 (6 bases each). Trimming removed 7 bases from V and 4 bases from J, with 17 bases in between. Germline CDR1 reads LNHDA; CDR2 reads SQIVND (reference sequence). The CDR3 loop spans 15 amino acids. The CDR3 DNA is TGTGCCAGTATGGCCCTAGGAGGGGGATACAATGAGCAGTTCTTC. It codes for CASMALGGGYNEQFF.

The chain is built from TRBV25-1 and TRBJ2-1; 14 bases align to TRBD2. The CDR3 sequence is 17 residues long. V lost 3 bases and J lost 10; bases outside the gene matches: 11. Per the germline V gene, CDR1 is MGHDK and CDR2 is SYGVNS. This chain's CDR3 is CASSDQGLAGAFGEQFF. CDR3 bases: TGTGCCAGCAGTGACCAGGGACTAGCGGGGGCCTTTGGGGAGCAGTTCTTC.

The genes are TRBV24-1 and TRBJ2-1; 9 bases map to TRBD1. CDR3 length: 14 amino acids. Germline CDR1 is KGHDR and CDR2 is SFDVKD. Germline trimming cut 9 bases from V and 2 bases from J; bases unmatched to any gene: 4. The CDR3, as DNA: TGTGCCACCCCGAGGGACAGGGCCTACAATGAGCAGTTCTTC. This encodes CATPRDRAYNEQFF.

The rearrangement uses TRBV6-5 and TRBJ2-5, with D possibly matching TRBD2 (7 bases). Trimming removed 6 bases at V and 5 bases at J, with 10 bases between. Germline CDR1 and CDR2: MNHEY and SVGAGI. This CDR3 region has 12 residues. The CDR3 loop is CASRRGGETQYF. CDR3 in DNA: TGTGCCAGCAGAAGGGGGGGCGAGACCCAGTACTTC.